The entry that follows covers one T cell receptor (beta chain) sequence. These data come from a study of control samples from healthy donors and cancer patients. Clones were sequenced by immunoSEQ multiplex PCR, and TCRdb holds only the in-frame ones, with some missing. This sample has about 120,000 clones; 80% to 90% occur once, and the top ten carry about 40%. The TCR sequence derives from a man aged 50 or older in good health. Sequenced sample: blood.

The CDR3 sequence: CATSDFSAGYLETQYF. The CDR3 region has the DNA TGTGCCACCAGTGATTTCTCCGCCGGTTATTTGGAGACCCAGTACTTC. The chain joins TRBV24-1 to TRBJ2-5; D call uncertain. The V end lost 1 base, the J end lost 5 bases, and 16 bases lay between the germline ends. Germline values: CDR1 KGHDR, CDR2 SFDVKD. The CDR3 totals 16 residues.